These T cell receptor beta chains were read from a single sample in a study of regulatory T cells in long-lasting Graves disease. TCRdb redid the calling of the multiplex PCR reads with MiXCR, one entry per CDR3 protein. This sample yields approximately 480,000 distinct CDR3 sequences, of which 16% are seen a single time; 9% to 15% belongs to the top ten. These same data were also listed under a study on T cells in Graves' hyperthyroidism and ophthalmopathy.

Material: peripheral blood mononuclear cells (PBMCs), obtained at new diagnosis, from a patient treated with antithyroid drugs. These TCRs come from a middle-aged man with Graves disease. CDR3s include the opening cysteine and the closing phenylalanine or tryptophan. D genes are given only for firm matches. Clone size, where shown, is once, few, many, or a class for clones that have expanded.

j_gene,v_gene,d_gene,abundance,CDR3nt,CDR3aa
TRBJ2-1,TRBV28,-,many,TGTGCCATCCGTGACAGCCCCGTCAATGAGCAGTTCTTC,CAIRDSPVNEQFF
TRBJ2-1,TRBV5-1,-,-,TGCGCCAGCAGCCCTTCCGGGGGATTAACCTACAATGAGCAGTTCTTC,CASSPSGGLTYNEQFF
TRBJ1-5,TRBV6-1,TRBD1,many,TGTGCCAGCAGGCTCGGACAGGGGCACAATCAGCCCCAGCATTTT,CASRLGQGHNQPQHF
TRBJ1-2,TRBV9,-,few,TGTGCCAGCAACCCCGGGTCGAAAGCTAACTATGGCTACACCTTC,CASNPGSKANYGYTF
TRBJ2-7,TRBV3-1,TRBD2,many,TGTGCCAGCAGCCAAGATTCAGGGACTAGGATCTACGAGCAGTACTTC,CASSQDSGTRIYEQYF
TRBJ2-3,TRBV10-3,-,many,TGTGCCATTGCCGTCGGGCTCAGCACAGATACGCAGTATTTT,CAIAVGLSTDTQYF
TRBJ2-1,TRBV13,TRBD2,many,TGTGCCAGCAGCTTAGACCTGGGACTAGCGGCAAAGGAGCAGTTCTTC,CASSLDLGLAAKEQFF
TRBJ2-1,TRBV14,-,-,TGTGCCAGCAGCCAAGATGGAGGGGCCCCGAGCAATGAGCAGTTCTTC,CASSQDGGAPSNEQFF
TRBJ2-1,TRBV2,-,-,TGTGCCAGCAGTGAAGGGGCGGGGCGTAGTAGTGAGCAGTTCTTC,CASSEGAGRSSEQFF
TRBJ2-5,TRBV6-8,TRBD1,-,TGTGCCAGCAGTTACTCCGGGACAGGGTCGGGGACCCAGTACTTC,CASSYSGTGSGTQYF
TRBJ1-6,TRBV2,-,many,TGTGCCAGCGGGGAAATTGGACAGTCGTCTTCACCCCTCCACTTT,CASGEIGQSSSPLHF
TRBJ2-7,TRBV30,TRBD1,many,TGTGCCTGGGGAAGACAGGGAGAGCAGTACTTC,CAWGRQGEQYF
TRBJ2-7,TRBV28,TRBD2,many,TGTGCCAGCAGTTTACGACTAGCGGGAGATCATCGGGAGCAGTACTTC,CASSLRLAGDHREQYF
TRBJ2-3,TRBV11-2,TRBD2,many,TGTGCCAGCAGCTTAGATCCCGGACTAGCGGGAGGCACAGATACGCAGTATTTT,CASSLDPGLAGGTDTQYF
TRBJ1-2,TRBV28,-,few,TGTGCCAGCTTTTTAGAGGTTTGGGGCTACACCTTC,CASFLEVWGYTF
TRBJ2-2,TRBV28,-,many,TGTGCCAGCAGTTTACTACGATCAGTGTTTTTT,CASSLLRSVFF
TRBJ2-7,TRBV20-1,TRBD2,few,TGCAGTGCTAGCTTCGGATCACTAGCGGGAGGTGTCGACGAGCAGTACTTC,CSASFGSLAGGVDEQYF
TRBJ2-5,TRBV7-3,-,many,TGCGCCAGCAGCTTGACCGGGGCTCAAGAGACCCAGTACTTC,CASSLTGAQETQYF
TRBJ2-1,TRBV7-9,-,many,TGTGCCAGCAGCTTATACCGGGGAACTTACAATGAGCAGTTCTTC,CASSLYRGTYNEQFF
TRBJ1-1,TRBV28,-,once,TGTGCCAGCAGTCGAAGGGTAGCTGAAGCTTTCTTT,CASSRRVAEAFF
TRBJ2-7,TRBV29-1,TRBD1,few,TGCAGCGCTACCCGGGACAGTACGCCCGAGCAGTACTTC,CSATRDSTPEQYF
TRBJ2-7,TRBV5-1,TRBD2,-,TGCGCCAGCAGCTTGGAAGGACTAGCGGTGGAGGAGCAGTACTTC,CASSLEGLAVEEQYF
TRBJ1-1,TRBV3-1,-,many,TGTGCCAGCAGCCAAACAGACTTGAACACTGAAGCTTTCTTT,CASSQTDLNTEAFF
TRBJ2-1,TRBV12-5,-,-,TGTGCTAGTGCCTTCCAGACCGGGATGGTGAGGGGGGGTGAGCAGTTCTTC,CASAFQTGMVRGGEQFF
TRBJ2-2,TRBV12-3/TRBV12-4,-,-,TGTGCCAGCAGTTCAGCGAGGAACACCGGGGAGCTGTTTTTT,CASSSARNTGELFF
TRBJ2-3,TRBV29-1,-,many,TGCAGCGTTGATAGCACAGATACGCAGTATTTT,CSVDSTDTQYF
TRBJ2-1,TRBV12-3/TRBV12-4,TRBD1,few,TGTGCCAGCAGTTTATATCTTGGGGGACAGGGCGGTGAGCAGTTCTTC,CASSLYLGGQGGEQFF
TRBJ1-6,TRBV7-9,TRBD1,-,TGTGCCAGCAGCTTAACCGGGACAGATTCACCCCTCCACTTT,CASSLTGTDSPLHF
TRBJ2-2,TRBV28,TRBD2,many,TGTGCCAGTCGACTAGCGGGACTGGGCGGGGAGCTGTTTTTT,CASRLAGLGGELFF
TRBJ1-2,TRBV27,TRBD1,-,TGTGCCAGCAGTGGGACAGCCAACCCCTATGGCTACACCTTC,CASSGTANPYGYTF
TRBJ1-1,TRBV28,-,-,TGTGCCAGCAGTTTTATAAAGACTGAAGCTTTCTTT,CASSFIKTEAFF
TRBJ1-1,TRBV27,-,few,TGTGCCAGCCGTCCCCACCAAGACACTGAAGCTTTCTTT,CASRPHQDTEAFF
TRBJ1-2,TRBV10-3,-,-,TGTGCCATCAGTGGTGCGCAAGGGAATGGCTACACCTTC,CAISGAQGNGYTF
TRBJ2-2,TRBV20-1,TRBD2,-,TGCAGTGCGGGGGGGGGGACGGGCACCGGGGAGCTGTTTTTT,CSAGGGTGTGELFF
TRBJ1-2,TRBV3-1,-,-,TGTGCCAGCAGCTCAAGAGAGGTGTATGGCTACACCTTC,CASSSREVYGYTF
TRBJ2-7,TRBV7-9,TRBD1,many,TGTGCCAGCAGCGGGACAGGGGGCGTCGAGCAGTACTTC,CASSGTGGVEQYF
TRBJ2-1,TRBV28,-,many,TGTGCCAGCAGTTTACGGGAGAGGGGTGAGCAGTTCTTC,CASSLRERGEQFF
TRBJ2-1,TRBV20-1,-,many,TGCAGTGCTAGTACCTACGGCTACAATGAGCAGTTCTTC,CSASTYGYNEQFF
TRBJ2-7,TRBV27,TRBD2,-,TGTGCCAGCAGTTACCGCGCTAGCGGATCCTACGAGCAGTACTTC,CASSYRASGSYEQYF
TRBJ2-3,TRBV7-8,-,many,TGTGCCAGCTCCTCAGATACGCAGTATTTT,CASSSDTQYF
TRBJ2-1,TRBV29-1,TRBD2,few,TGCAGCGTCCGGCCGGGGGAGGGCCGCAATGAGCAGTTCTTC,CSVRPGEGRNEQFF
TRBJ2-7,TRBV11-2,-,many,TGTGCCAGCAGCCTAACTAGACTCCCAGGCGAGCAGTACTTC,CASSLTRLPGEQYF
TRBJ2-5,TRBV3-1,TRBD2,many,TGTGCCAGCAGGAACCACAGGGCTAGCGGGAGCGCGGAGACCCAGTACTTC,CASRNHRASGSAETQYF
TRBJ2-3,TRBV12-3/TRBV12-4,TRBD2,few,TGTGCCAGCACCACTAGCGGGAGAGGGGCAGATACGCAGTATTTT,CASTTSGRGADTQYF
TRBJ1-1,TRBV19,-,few,TGTGCCAGTACCGCGCGTGGAACTGAAGCTTTCTTT,CASTARGTEAFF
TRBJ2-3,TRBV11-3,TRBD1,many,TGTGCCAGCAGCTCTGGACAGGGCCCAGATACGCAGTATTTT,CASSSGQGPDTQYF
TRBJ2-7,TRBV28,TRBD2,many,TGTGCCAGCAGTACCGGATGGACTAGCGGGAGGCTAAACTTC,CASSTGWTSGRLNF
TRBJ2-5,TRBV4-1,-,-,TGTGCCAGCAGCCAAGTTTTCGAGACCCAGTACTTC,CASSQVFETQYF
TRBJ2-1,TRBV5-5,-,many,TGTGCGAACCTCCATTGGACGTACTACAATGAGCAGTTCTTC,CANLHWTYYNEQFF
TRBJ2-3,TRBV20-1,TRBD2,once,TGCAGTGCGCGGACTAGCGGGAGGGGCGGAACGCAGTATTTT,CSARTSGRGGTQYF
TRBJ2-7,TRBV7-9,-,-,TGTGCCAGCAGACAACAGGGAGTTTCCTACGAGCAGTACTTC,CASRQQGVSYEQYF
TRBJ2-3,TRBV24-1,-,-,TGTGCCACCCGGGACTCCGGGCCCACAGATACGCAGTGTTTT,CATRDSGPTDTQCF
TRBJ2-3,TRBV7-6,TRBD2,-,TGTGCCAGCAGCTTAGGGACTAGGAGCACAGATACGCAGTATTTT,CASSLGTRSTDTQYF
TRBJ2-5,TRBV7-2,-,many,TGTGCCAGCAGCCAATCGGGTTACCAAGAGACCCAGTACTTC,CASSQSGYQETQYF
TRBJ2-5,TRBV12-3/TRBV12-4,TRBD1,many,TGTGCCAGCAATCCTCACAGGGGGCAACCCTCTCAAGAGACCCAGTACTTC,CASNPHRGQPSQETQYF